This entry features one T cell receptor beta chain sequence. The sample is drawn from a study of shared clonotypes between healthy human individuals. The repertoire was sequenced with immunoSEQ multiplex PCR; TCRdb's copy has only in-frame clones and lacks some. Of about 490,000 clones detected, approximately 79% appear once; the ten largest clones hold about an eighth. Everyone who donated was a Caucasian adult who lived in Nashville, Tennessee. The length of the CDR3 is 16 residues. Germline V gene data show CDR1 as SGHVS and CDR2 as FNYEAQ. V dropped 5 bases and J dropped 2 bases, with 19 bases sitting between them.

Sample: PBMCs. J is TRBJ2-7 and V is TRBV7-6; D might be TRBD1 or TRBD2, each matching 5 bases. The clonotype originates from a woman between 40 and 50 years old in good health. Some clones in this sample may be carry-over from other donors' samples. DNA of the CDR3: TGTGCCAGCAGCGCAAGGGTCCGGGACGCAACCTACGAGCAGTACTTC. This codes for CASSARVRDATYEQYF.